This entry concerns a single T cell receptor (beta chain). V was clipped by 5 bases and J by 6 bases; unmatched bases: 5. Germline CDR1 is WSHSY and CDR2 is SAAADI. The CDR3 totals 13 residues. As for time point: peripheral blood 6 weeks after treatment start. The data stem from a study of PD-L1 blockade in urothelial cancer. The assay was immunoSEQ multiplex PCR, and TCRdb's table has in-frame clones only and misses some. In the table there are some 19,000 clones, about 80% of which are singletons. Specimen: PBMCs, collected around atezolizumab (anti-PD-L1) treatment. The genes are TRBV10-2 and TRBJ1-2; 8 nucleotides align to TRBD1. The receptor was isolated from a man in his fifties with urothelial cancer. The CDR3, as DNA: TGCGCCAGCAGTCCTCGACAGGGGAATGGCTACACCTTC. This gives the protein CASSPRQGNGYTF.